The 30 T cell receptor beta chains in this list originate from one sample, sequenced in a study of cytomegalovirus exposure and HLA in healthy donors. Use of 60 Vbeta and 13 Jbeta primers characterized the PCR. Profiled with immunoSEQ multiplex PCR; TCRdb holds only in-frame clones, not every one. The data contain 150,000 to 200,000 clones, 65% to 80% of them singletons. Material for sequencing was PBMCs. All receptors come from a woman aged 40 to 49 in good health and CMV-seronegative.

This clone was found a few times. The rearrangement joins TRBV7-2 to TRBJ2-3, with D possibly being TRBD1 (5 bases). CDR1 is SGHTA, CDR2 FQGNSA, per germline. Trimming took 5 bases from V and 3 from J, leaving 12 bases between them. The CDR3 loop spans 14 amino acids. Here the CDR3 DNA reads TGTGCCAGCAGCCCCACCAGGGCTACAGATACGCAGTATTTT. Translating gives CASSPTRATDTQYF.

The gene calls are TRBV30 and TRBJ1-2; no firm D call. CDR1 is GTSNPN, CDR2 SVGIG, per germline (reference sequence). Trimming stripped 0 bases from V and 3 bases from J, with 11 bases between. The CDR3 length is 14 residues. The CDR3 DNA reads TGTGCCTGGAGTGTAGGCGGGAGTTACTATGGCTACACCTTC. Protein: CAWSVGGSYYGYTF.

A few counts support this clone. This chain uses TRBV5-1 with TRBJ2-1; 9 nucleotides align to TRBD2. Germline V gene lookup returns CDR1 SGHRS and CDR2 YFSETQ. V shed 0 bases and J 6 bases; nucleotides not matched to a gene: 7. The CDR3 spans 16 residues. The CDR3 protein is CASSLDRLAGINEQFF. The CDR3 DNA sequence: TGCGCCAGCAGCTTGGATCGCCTAGCGGGAATCAATGAGCAGTTCTTC.

The chain employs TRBV5-6 and TRBJ1-2; TRBD1 matches 8 bases. This CDR3 comprises 16 residues. Germline V lookup: CDR1 SGHDT, CDR2 YYEEEE. The V segment lost 3 bases and the J segment 3 bases; nucleotides outside the gene matches: 10. CDR3 amino acids: CASSSWTGIGDYGYTF. In DNA form, the CDR3 reads TGTGCCAGCAGCTCGTGGACAGGGATAGGGGACTATGGCTACACCTTC.

This clone appeared a few times. The V and J genes are TRBV4-1 and TRBJ2-7, with 9 bases that match TRBD1. V shed 4 bases and J 3 bases; nucleotides not matched to a gene: 4. The CDR3 is 14 residues long. The germline V gene encodes CDR1 MGHRA and CDR2 YSYEKL. The CDR3 sequence is CASSRDRDVYEQYF. In DNA, the CDR3 is TGCGCCAGCAGCCGGGACAGGGATGTCTACGAGCAGTACTTC.

The rearrangement joins TRBV29-1 to TRBJ1-2, with D possibly being TRBD1 (5 bases). This CDR3 has 12 amino acids. Germline CDR1 reads SQVTM; CDR2 reads ANQGSEA. Trimming left V 1 base short and J 4 bases short, with 7 bases between. The CDR3 reads CSVEGQFYGYTF. In nucleotides, the CDR3 is TGCAGCGTTGAAGGACAGTTCTATGGCTACACCTTC.

The table lists this clone with a count of one. CDR3 residues: CASSLRRSGSWDTQYF. The CDR3 nucleotides are TGTGCCAGCAGCTTAAGGAGAAGCGGGAGTTGGGATACGCAGTATTTT. This chain connects TRBV7-6 to TRBJ2-3; TRBD2 agrees at 8 bases. V gave up 2 bases and J gave up 6 bases; unmatched junction bases: 10. CDR1 is SGHVS, CDR2 FNYEAQ, per germline. The CDR3 consists of 16 residues.

The chain joins TRBV2 to TRBJ2-2; 8 bases align to TRBD2. This CDR3 is built from 12 residues. The V gene end was trimmed by 10 bases and the J gene end by 6 bases; junction bases not matched to a gene: 4. Germline V gene lookup returns CDR1 SNHLY and CDR2 FYNNEI. The CDR3 region has the DNA TGTGCCACACGGGAGGGTCCCGGGGAGCTGTTTTTT. Protein: CATREGPGELFF.

The gene calls are TRBV6-5 and TRBJ2-3; 12 nucleotides match TRBD2. The ends lost 6 bases at V and 9 bases at J; junction bases unmatched: 10. The germline V gene encodes CDR1 MNHEY and CDR2 SVGAGI. CDR3 length: 15 residues. CDR3 in DNA: TGTGCCAGCAGGGAATCTAGCGGGAGGGCCTTGACGCAGTATTTT. This sequence encodes CASRESSGRALTQYF.

The chain carries TRBV30 and TRBJ2-2; 7 bases agree with TRBD2. Germline lookup yields CDR1 GTSNPN and CDR2 SVGIG (reference sequence). The CDR3 loop spans 14 amino acids. V gave up 7 bases and J gave up 1 base; unmatched junction bases: 6. The CDR3, as DNA: TGTGCCTCGAAACTAGCGAGGAACACCGGGGAGCTGTTTTTT. This translates into CASKLARNTGELFF.

The chain is built from TRBV7-9 and TRBJ2-2; TRBD2 aligns across 8 bases. This CDR3 comprises 14 residues. The trim removed 7 bases at V and 3 bases at J, leaving 4 bases unmatched. Germline values: CDR1 SEHNR, CDR2 FQNEAQ (reference sequence). Written as DNA, the CDR3 is TGTGCCAGCAACTTCGGGGGGGACACCGGGGAGCTGTTTTTT. This sequence encodes CASNFGGDTGELFF.

This clone was seen only once. The chain joins TRBV25-1 to TRBJ2-2, with a tentative D call TRBD2 (7 bases). The V gene lost 3 bases and the J gene lost 2 bases, with 16 bases spanning the gap. This CDR3 region has 17 residues. Germline loops: CDR1 MGHDK, CDR2 SYGVNS. CDR3 sequence: CASSDWGGRYNTGELFF. CDR3 nucleotide sequence: TGTGCCAGCAGTGATTGGGGGGGGCGATACAACACCGGGGAGCTGTTTTTT. Complete variable domain (other parts from reference TRBV25-1 and TRBJ2-2): EADIYQTPRYLVIGTGKKITLECSQTMGHDKMYWYQQDPGMELHLIHYSYGVNSTEKGDLSSESTVSRIRTEHFPLTLESARPSHTSQYLCASSDWGGRYNTGELFFGEGSRLTVL.

Details on this clone: This CDR3 is also generated by other DNA sequences in the sample. V usage is TRBV4-1 and J usage is TRBJ1-1; tentatively, D is TRBD1 (5 bases). V was cut by 4 bases and J by 1 base, with 13 bases left in between. Germline V lookup: CDR1 MGHRA, CDR2 YSYEKL. This CDR3 spans 15 amino acids. The CDR3 DNA sequence: TGCGCCAGCAGCCGCGGGACGGGACCGAACACTGAAGCTTTCTTT. This codes for CASSRGTGPNTEAFF.

The chain uses TRBV5-6 and TRBJ1-2; 10 nucleotides agree with TRBD1. CDR1 is SGHDT, CDR2 YYEEEE, per germline. V was pared by 4 bases and J by 5 bases, with 8 bases of the junction left unmatched. CDR3 size: 15 residues. The DNA of the CDR3 is TGTGCCAGCAGCATCCGGGACAGGGGTGTGTATGGCTACACCTTC. Translated: CASSIRDRGVYGYTF.

V gene TRBV27 combines with J gene TRBJ2-7; D possibly corresponds to TRBD1 (5 bases). Germline CDR1 is MNHEY and CDR2 is SMNVEV (reference sequence). Trimming removed 2 bases from V and 0 bases from J, with 14 bases in between. This CDR3 contains 16 residues. Here the CDR3 reads CASSLRGRTISYEQYF. The CDR3 DNA sequence: TGTGCCAGCAGTTTAAGGGGCAGGACAATCTCCTACGAGCAGTACTTC.

This clone was seen only a few times. This chain links TRBV7-9 with TRBJ2-1, with unresolved D. This CDR3 is built from 15 residues. The V gene's germline CDR1 is SEHNR and CDR2 FQNEAQ (reference sequence). Trimming left V 4 bases short and J 1 base short, with 11 bases between. The CDR3 loop is CASSSLTRSYNEQFF. The CDR3 DNA is TGTGCCAGCAGCTCCCTTACGAGGTCCTACAATGAGCAGTTCTTC.

The chain couples TRBV30 to TRBJ2-5, with 10 bases that match TRBD2. The tail of the sequence fits TRBJ2-7 better, so the J call may be wrong. The CDR3 consists of 14 residues. Per germline, CDR1 GTSNPN and CDR2 SVGIG (reference sequence). The CDR3 coding sequence is TGTGCCTGGAGTCTGAGGACTAGCGGCTACGAGCAGTACTTC. This codes for CAWSLRTSGYEQYF.

The chain links TRBV10-1 to TRBJ2-4; 9 nucleotides align to TRBD1. Germline CDR1 WNHNN, CDR2 SYGVQD (reference sequence). J gave up 3 bases and V 8 bases, and 23 bases lay outside the gene matches. The CDR3 spans 20 residues. The CDR3 DNA is TGCGCCAGCGGACCCGCCTCCGGGACAGGGAATTCCTTGGGCAAAAACATTCAGTACTTC. This codes for CASGPASGTGNSLGKNIQYF.

The V gene is TRBV12-5, the J gene TRBJ2-7; D remains unclear. Deletions cut 1 base from V and 0 bases from J, with 4 bases between. CDR1 and CDR2 from the germline V gene are LGHNT and FRNRAP. The CDR3 contains 13 residues. The CDR3 region is CASGLGNSYEQYF. CDR3 DNA: TGTGCTAGTGGTTTGGGTAACTCCTACGAGCAGTACTTC. Variable domain in full (rest from reference TRBV12-5 and TRBJ2-7): DARVTQTPRHKVTEMGQEVTMRCQPILGHNTVFWYRQTMMQGLELLAYFRNRAPLDDSGMPKDRFSAEMPDATLATLKIQPSEPRDSAVYFCASGLGNSYEQYFGPGTRLTVT.

The J gene is TRBJ2-7, the V gene TRBV7-7; 7 bases are shared with TRBD2. The CDR3 consists of 15 residues. Trimming cost V 4 bases and J 2 bases; bases outside gene matches: 8. CDR1 and CDR2 from the germline V gene are SSHAT and FNYEAQ (reference sequence). DNA of the CDR3: TGTGCCAGCAGCTCAAGATATGGACTAGCCTACGAGCAGTACTTC. Its translation is CASSSRYGLAYEQYF.

The CDR3 DNA reads as TGTGCCAGCAGCACCCCGACTAGCGGAGCCGGGGAGCTGTTTTTT. Translating gives CASSTPTSGAGELFF. The rearrangement uses TRBV5-4 and TRBJ2-2; 9 nucleotides match TRBD2. The CDR3 covers 15 residues. Germline V gives CDR1 SGHNT, CDR2 YYREEE (reference sequence). V lost 4 bases to trimming and J lost 6 bases; unmatched junction nucleotides: 7.

V gene TRBV11-3 combines with J gene TRBJ2-1, with 10 bases identical to TRBD1. This CDR3 has 13 residues. The germline V gene encodes CDR1 SGHNT and CDR2 YENEEA. Trimming took 8 bases from V and 5 from J; bases not matched to a gene: 3. The DNA for the CDR3 is TGTGCCAGCGGGACAGGGGACAACAATGAGCAGTTCTTC. This gives the protein CASGTGDNNEQFF.

This clone came up a few times. J is TRBJ2-1 and V is TRBV27; 8 nucleotides match TRBD1. Germline assignment: CDR1 MNHEY and CDR2 SMNVEV (reference sequence). This CDR3 has 16 residues. J was trimmed by 0 bases and V by 8 bases; bases with no gene match: 9. CDR3 DNA: TGTGCCAGCGCGGGACAGGTGAAACCCTCCTACAATGAGCAGTTCTTC. Its protein product is CASAGQVKPSYNEQFF.

V is TRBV4-1 and J is TRBJ2-7; D might be TRBD2 (5 bases). CDR3 size: 17 residues. The V gene lost 0 bases and the J gene lost 0 bases, with 15 bases spanning the gap. Germline V gives CDR1 MGHRA, CDR2 YSYEKL. CDR3 residues: CASSQDYGRAHSYEQYF. CDR3 bases: TGCGCCAGCAGCCAAGATTATGGGCGGGCCCACTCCTACGAGCAGTACTTC.

Only a few counts were recorded for this clone. One junction end does not reproduce the germline sequence, and a read error may be involved. The chain links TRBV7-9 to TRBJ2-7; 7 bases match TRBD2. The germline CDR1 and CDR2 sequences are SEHNR and FQNEAQ (reference sequence). The CDR3 extends over 15 amino acids. The CDR3 protein is CSSSLTGGFGHEQYF. The CDR3 DNA reads TGTTCCAGCAGCTTAACGGGGGGATTCGGTCACGAGCAGTACTTC.

The chain uses TRBV28 and TRBJ1-1; D may be TRBD1 (6 bases). Germline-derived CDR1 and CDR2 are MDHEN and SYDVKM. V was shortened by 6 bases and J by 1 base, with 12 bases between the two germline ends. CDR3 length: 14 amino acids. The CDR3 spells CASRMTGGNTEAFF. CDR3 in DNA: TGTGCCAGCAGGATGACAGGTGGGAACACTGAAGCTTTCTTT. Variable domain in full (rest from reference TRBV28 and TRBJ1-1): DVKVTQSSRYLVKRTGEKVFLECVQDMDHENMFWYRQDPGLGLRLIYFSYDVKMKEKGDIPEGYSVSREKKERFSLILESASTNQTSMYLCASRMTGGNTEAFFGQGTRLTVV.

The rearrangement uses TRBV25-1 and TRBJ1-1, with 10 bases that match TRBD1. Germline CDR1 is MGHDK and CDR2 is SYGVNS. This CDR3 comprises 17 residues. Unmatched junction bases numbered 9, after V lost 4 bases and J lost 1 base. This chain's CDR3 is CASSAADRGPANTEAFF. The DNA of the CDR3 is TGTGCCAGCAGTGCGGCTGACAGGGGGCCCGCGAACACTGAAGCTTTCTTT.

This clone turned up a few times. V usage is TRBV5-1 and J usage is TRBJ2-2, with TRBD1 matching 9 bases. CDR1 is SGHRS and CDR2 is YFSETQ in the germline V gene. The J segment lost 2 bases and the V segment lost 4 bases, leaving 6 bases of the junction unmatched. This CDR3 is built from 16 residues. The CDR3 bases are TGCGCCAGCAGCCAAGGGGACAGGGTTAACACCGGGGAGCTGTTTTTT. Translating it yields CASSQGDRVNTGELFF.

The rearrangement links TRBV14 to TRBJ1-1, with D possibly TRBD1 on 6 matching bases. The V gene lost 1 base and the J gene lost 10 bases, with 10 bases spanning the gap. CDR3 length equals 12 residues. CDR1 SGHDN and CDR2 FVKESK come from the germline V gene. Here the CDR3 DNA reads TGTGCCAGCAGCCAAGTCGACAGGCCAGCTTTCTTT. Its translation: CASSQVDRPAFF.

This rearrangement joins TRBV5-4 to TRBJ1-1; weak D call: TRBD1 (5 bases). CDR1 and CDR2 (germline): SGHNT, YYREEE (reference sequence). V dropped 1 base and J dropped 5 bases, with 12 bases sitting between them. The CDR3 contains 14 residues. In DNA, the CDR3 is TGTGCCAGCAGCTTGATAGGGGATGGGACTGAAGCTTTCTTT. The encoded protein is CASSLIGDGTEAFF.